These 15 T cell receptor beta chains came from one sample sequenced in a study of CD8 T cells in Susac syndrome. cDNA came from about 0.46 to 1 ug RNA primed by random hexamers. TCRdb ran MiXCR on the immunoSEQ multiplex PCR reads and lists one entry per CDR3 protein. The table lists about 200,000 distinct CDR3 sequences, roughly 96% of them singletons. Sequencing used CD4+ T cells from PBMCs. These receptors were taken from a human donor with multiple sclerosis.

V gene TRBV30 combines with J gene TRBJ2-7; D may correspond to TRBD1 or TRBD2 (6 bases each). V was clipped by 5 bases and J by 7 bases, with 15 bases between them. From germline, CDR1 is GTSNPN and CDR2 SVGIG (reference sequence). The CDR3 has 12 residues. In DNA form, the CDR3 reads TGTGCCTGGTCGAGGGGGGTGTGGGAGCAGTACTTC. Translated: CAWSRGVWEQYF.

The rearrangement uses TRBV6-5 and TRBJ2-3; D perhaps matches TRBD1 (6 bases). The CDR3 spans 15 residues. Trimming removed 6 bases from V and 5 bases from J, with 18 bases in between. Germline CDR1 is MNHEY and CDR2 is SVGAGI. The CDR3 nucleotides read TGTGCCAGCAGGCTGGGCGGACAGTCCGGAGATACGCAGTATTTT. Translation gives CASRLGGQSGDTQYF.

The chain has TRBV11-3 and TRBJ2-3; TRBD2 is a possible D gene (7 bases). The CDR3 has 14 residues. Germline lookup yields CDR1 SGHNT and CDR2 YENEEA. Between the trimmed V and J ends, which lost 6 bases and 6 bases, there was a span of 16 bases. The CDR3 sequence: CASRGAGVSDTQYF. The CDR3 bases are TGTGCCAGCAGGGGGGCGGGAGTGTCGGATACGCAGTATTTT.

The J gene is TRBJ1-2, the V gene TRBV29-1; D is possibly TRBD1 (5 bases). V lost 7 bases and J 10 bases, leaving 19 bases between the germline ends. CDR1 and CDR2 (germline): SQVTM, ANQGSEA. This CDR3 has 12 amino acids. CDR3 region: CSASGTGYSYTF. CDR3 nucleotide sequence: TGCAGCGCCTCCGGGACCGGCTACTCCTACACCTTC.

This clonotype has just one count. This sequence joins TRBV7-2 and TRBJ2-3, with D possibly called TRBD1 or TRBD2 (5 bases each). V lost 6 bases and J lost 4, with 14 bases in between. The germline CDR1 and CDR2 sequences are SGHTA and FQGNSA. The CDR3 covers 14 residues. As DNA, the CDR3 is TGTGCCAGCAGATACAGCCGGGGCGCAGATACGCAGTATTTT. This encodes CASRYSRGADTQYF.

The chain combines TRBV27 with TRBJ2-1, with 7 positions matching TRBD2. CDR1 and CDR2 (germline): MNHEY, SMNVEV (reference sequence). The length of the CDR3 is 14 residues. J was trimmed by 0 bases and V by 6 bases; bases with no gene match: 2. DNA of the CDR3: TGTGCCAGCAGGCGGGACTACTCCTACAATGAGCAGTTCTTC. It yields the protein CASRRDYSYNEQFF.

The V gene is TRBV25-1, the J gene TRBJ1-2; D gene uncertain. Germline V gene data show CDR1 as MGHDK and CDR2 as SYGVNS. The CDR3 contains 14 residues. V lost 2 bases, J lost 8 bases, and 15 bases lay in between. The chain's CDR3 is CASSEPGRTGGYTF. The CDR3 nucleotides read TGTGCCAGCAGTGAACCTGGTCGAACGGGAGGCTACACCTTC.

The chain links TRBV21-1 to TRBJ1-2; the D call in the table, TRBD1, was not verified against the DNA. TRBV21-1 is a pseudogene segment. The length of the CDR3 is 14 residues. CDR3 DNA: TGTGCCAGTCCTAGGACAAACTCTAACTATGGCTACACCTTC. It translates to CASPRTNSNYGYTF.

This chain links TRBV3-1 with TRBJ1-2; a possible D gene is TRBD1 (6 bases). This CDR3 spans 13 amino acids. Trimming removed 0 bases from V and 9 bases from J, with 11 bases in between. CDR1 LGHDT and CDR2 YNNKEL come from the germline V gene (reference sequence). CDR3 coding DNA: TGTGCCAGCAGCCAAGAGGGAGGGGGACGCTACACCTTC. As protein: CASSQEGGGRYTF.

The J gene is TRBJ2-6, the V gene TRBV28, with D tentatively TRBD1 or TRBD2 (5 bases each). This CDR3 has 13 amino acids. The V and J ends lost 8 bases and 3 bases respectively, with 8 bases between them. Per germline, CDR1 MDHEN and CDR2 SYDVKM. CDR3 residues: CASARGGANVLTF. The CDR3 DNA follows: TGTGCCAGCGCGAGGGGTGGGGCCAACGTCCTGACTTTC.

The chain carries TRBV6-5 and TRBJ2-1, with 10 bases identical to TRBD2. Trimming took 4 bases from V and 13 from J; bases not matched to a gene: 13. Germline V gives CDR1 MNHEY, CDR2 SVGAGI. There are 15 residues in the CDR3. The CDR3 nucleotides read TGTGCCAGCAGTTTTAAGGGACTAGCGACCAAAATCCAGTTCTTC. Amino acids: CASSFKGLATKIQFF.

CDR3 nucleotide sequence: TGCAGCGTTGATAGTACAGGGGGATCTGGGGCCAACGTCCTGACTTTC. Protein product: CSVDSTGGSGANVLTF. V gene TRBV29-1 combines with J gene TRBJ2-6; 8 bases agree with TRBD1. Trimming removed 3 bases from V and 1 base from J; junction bases left unmatched: 5. The length of the CDR3 is 16 residues. The germline gives CDR1 SQVTM, CDR2 ANQGSEA.

The J gene is TRBJ1-1, the V gene TRBV3-1, with unresolved D. Germline V gene sequence: CDR1 LGHDT, CDR2 YNNKEL (reference sequence). This CDR3 comprises 14 residues. The V end was cut by 5 bases, the J end by 0 bases, with 10 bases between. This CDR3 is CASSGPRMNTEAFF. The CDR3 DNA follows: TGTGCCAGCAGCGGGCCGCGTATGAACACTGAAGCTTTCTTT. Supplemented by reference TRBV3-1 and TRBJ1-1, the full variable domain reads DTAVSQTPKYLVTQMGNDKSIKCEQNLGHDTMYWYKQDSKKFLKIMFSYNNKELIINETVPNRFSPKSPDKAHLNLHINSLELGDSAVYFCASSGPRMNTEAFFGQGTRLTVV.

Only one count was recorded for this clonotype. The genes are TRBV12-3 or TRBV12-4 and TRBJ2-2, with 8 positions matching TRBD1. The CDR3 is 15 amino acids. The V gene end was trimmed by 3 bases and the J gene end by 3 bases; junction bases not matched to a gene: 3. CDR3 region: CASSFGQGYTGELFF. Here the CDR3 DNA reads TGTGCCAGCAGTTTCGGACAGGGCTACACCGGGGAGCTGTTTTTT.

This clonotype was seen a few times. J is TRBJ1-2 and V is TRBV5-4, with D hard to call. Trimming took off 0 bases at V and 5 bases at J, with 5 bases between the two ends. The length of the CDR3 is 12 residues. CDR1 SGHNT and CDR2 YYREEE come from the germline V gene (reference sequence). Written as DNA, the CDR3 is TGTGCCAGCAGCTTGGAGTCTTATGGCTACACCTTC. The encoded protein is CASSLESYGYTF.